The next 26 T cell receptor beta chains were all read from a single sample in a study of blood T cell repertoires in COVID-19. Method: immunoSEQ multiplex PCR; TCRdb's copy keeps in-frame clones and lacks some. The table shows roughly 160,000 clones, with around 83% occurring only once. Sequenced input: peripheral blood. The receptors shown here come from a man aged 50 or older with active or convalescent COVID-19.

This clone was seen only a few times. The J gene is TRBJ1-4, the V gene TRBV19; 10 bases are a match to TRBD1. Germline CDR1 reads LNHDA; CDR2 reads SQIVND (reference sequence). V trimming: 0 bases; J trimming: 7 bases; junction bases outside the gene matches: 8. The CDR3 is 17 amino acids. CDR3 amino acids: CASSIDLTGQGSEKLFF. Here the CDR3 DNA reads TGTGCCAGTAGTATAGATCTAACGGGACAGGGGTCTGAAAAACTGTTTTTT.

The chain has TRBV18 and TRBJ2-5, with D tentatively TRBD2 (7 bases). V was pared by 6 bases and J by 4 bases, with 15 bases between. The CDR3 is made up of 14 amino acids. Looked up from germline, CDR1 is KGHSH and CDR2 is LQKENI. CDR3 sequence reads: CASSPLGGRETQYF. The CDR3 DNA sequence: TGTGCCAGCTCTCCTTTGGGGGGGCGAGAGACCCAGTACTTC.

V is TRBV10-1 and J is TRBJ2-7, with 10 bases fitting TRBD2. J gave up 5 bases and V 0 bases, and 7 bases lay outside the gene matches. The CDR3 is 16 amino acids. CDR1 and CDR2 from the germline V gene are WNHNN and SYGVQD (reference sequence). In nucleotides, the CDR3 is TGCGCCAGCAGTGAGTCGGCTAGCGGGAGTACCCACGAGCAGTACTTC. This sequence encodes CASSESASGSTHEQYF.

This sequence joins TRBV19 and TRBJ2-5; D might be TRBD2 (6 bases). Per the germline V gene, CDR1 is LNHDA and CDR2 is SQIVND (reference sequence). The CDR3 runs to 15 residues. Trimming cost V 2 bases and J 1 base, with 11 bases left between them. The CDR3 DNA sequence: TGTGCCAGTAGTATAACCAGGGACTTCCAAGAGACCCAGTACTTC. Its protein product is CASSITRDFQETQYF.

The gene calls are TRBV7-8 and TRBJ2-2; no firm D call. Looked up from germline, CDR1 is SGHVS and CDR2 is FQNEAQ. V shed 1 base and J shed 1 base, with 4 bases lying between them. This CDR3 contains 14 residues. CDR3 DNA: TGTGCCAGCAGCTTAGGGCAGAACACCGGGGAGCTGTTTTTT. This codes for CASSLGQNTGELFF.

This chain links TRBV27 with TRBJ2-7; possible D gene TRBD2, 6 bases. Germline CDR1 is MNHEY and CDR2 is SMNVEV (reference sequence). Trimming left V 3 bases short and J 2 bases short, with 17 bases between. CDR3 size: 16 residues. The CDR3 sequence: CASSLGPPGETYEQYF. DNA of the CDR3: TGTGCCAGCAGTTTGGGCCCCCCGGGGGAAACCTACGAGCAGTACTTC.

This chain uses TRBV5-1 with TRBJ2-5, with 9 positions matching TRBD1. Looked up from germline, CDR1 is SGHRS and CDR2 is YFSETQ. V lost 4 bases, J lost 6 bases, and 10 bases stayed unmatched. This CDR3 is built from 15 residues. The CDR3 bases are TGCGCCAGCAGCCCCGGACAGGGGTCATTTCAGACCCAGTACTTC. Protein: CASSPGQGSFQTQYF.

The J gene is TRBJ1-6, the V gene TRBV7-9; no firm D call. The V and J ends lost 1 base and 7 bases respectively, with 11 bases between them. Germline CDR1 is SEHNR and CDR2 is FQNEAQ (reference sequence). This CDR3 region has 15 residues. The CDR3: CASSLVGRMNSPLHF. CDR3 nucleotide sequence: TGTGCCAGCAGCTTAGTCGGCAGGATGAATTCACCCCTCCACTTT.

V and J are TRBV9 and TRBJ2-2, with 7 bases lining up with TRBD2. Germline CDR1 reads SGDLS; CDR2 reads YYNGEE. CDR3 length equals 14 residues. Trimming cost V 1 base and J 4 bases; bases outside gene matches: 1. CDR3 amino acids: CASSVSGATGELFF. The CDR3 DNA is TGTGCCAGCAGCGTAAGCGGGGCCACCGGGGAGCTGTTTTTT.

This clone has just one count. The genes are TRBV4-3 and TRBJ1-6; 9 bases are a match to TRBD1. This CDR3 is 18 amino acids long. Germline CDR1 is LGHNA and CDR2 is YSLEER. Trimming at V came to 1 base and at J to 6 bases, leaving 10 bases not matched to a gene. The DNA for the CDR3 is TGCGCCAGCAGCCAAGCCTTTCCCGGGACAGGGACTAATTCACCCCTCCACTTT. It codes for CASSQAFPGTGTNSPLHF.

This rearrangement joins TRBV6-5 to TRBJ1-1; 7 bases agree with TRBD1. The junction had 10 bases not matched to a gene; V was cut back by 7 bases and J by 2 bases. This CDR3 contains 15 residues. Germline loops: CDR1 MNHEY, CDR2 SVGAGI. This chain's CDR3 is CASKLTGTVNTEAFF. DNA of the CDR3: TGTGCCAGCAAGCTGACCGGGACAGTTAACACTGAAGCTTTCTTT.

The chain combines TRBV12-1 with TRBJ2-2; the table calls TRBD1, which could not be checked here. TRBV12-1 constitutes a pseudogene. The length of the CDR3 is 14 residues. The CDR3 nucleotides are TGTGCCAGCAGCCACTACAGGGTTACCGGGGAGCTGTTTTTT. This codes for CASSHYRVTGELFF.

The CDR3 coding sequence is TGTGCCAGCAGCCCCTGGGACAGCCTGAACACTGAAGCTTTCTTT. Translating gives CASSPWDSLNTEAFF. The chain recombines TRBV5-8 with TRBJ1-1; 7 bases line up with TRBD1. V lost 4 bases and J lost 0; bases outside the gene matches: 6. The CDR3 spans 15 residues. Germline CDR1 SGHTS, CDR2 YDEGEE.

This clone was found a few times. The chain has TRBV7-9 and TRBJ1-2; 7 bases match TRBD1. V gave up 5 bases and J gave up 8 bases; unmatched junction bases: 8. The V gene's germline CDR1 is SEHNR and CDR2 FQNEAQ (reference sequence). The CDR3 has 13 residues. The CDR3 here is CASSLWDRPGYTF. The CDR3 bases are TGTGCCAGCAGCCTTTGGGACAGACCGGGCTACACCTTC.

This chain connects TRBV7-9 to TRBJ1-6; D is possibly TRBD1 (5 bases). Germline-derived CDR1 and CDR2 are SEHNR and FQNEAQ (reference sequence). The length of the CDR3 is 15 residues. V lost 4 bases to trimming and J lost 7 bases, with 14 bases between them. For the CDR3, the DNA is TGTGCCAGCAGCTCCCACGGTGGGGGGAATTCACCCCTCCACTTT. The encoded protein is CASSSHGGGNSPLHF.

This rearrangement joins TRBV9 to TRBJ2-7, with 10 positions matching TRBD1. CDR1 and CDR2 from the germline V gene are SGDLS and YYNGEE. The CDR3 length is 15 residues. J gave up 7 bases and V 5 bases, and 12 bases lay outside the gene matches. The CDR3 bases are TGTGCCAGCAGTCTTGGGGACAGGGGATTTGCGGAGCAGTACTTC. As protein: CASSLGDRGFAEQYF. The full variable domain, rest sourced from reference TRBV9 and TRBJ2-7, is DSGVTQTPKHLITATGQRVTLRCSPRSGDLSVYWYQQSLDQGLQFLIQYYNGEERAKGNILERFSAQQFPDLHSELNLSSLELGDSALYFCASSLGDRGFAEQYFGPGTRLTVT.

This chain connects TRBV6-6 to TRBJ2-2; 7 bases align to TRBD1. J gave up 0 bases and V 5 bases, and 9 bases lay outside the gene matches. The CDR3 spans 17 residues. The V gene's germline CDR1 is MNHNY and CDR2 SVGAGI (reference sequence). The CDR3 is CASSPDRPLANTGELFF. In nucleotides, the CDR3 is TGTGCCAGCAGTCCGGACAGGCCCCTTGCGAACACCGGGGAGCTGTTTTTT.

The CDR3 protein is CASSQQQGASGYTF. The CDR3 nucleotides read TGTGCCAGCAGCCAACAACAGGGGGCGAGTGGCTACACCTTC. V gene TRBV4-2 combines with J gene TRBJ1-2; 9 bases match TRBD1. The CDR3 totals 14 residues. The junction had 5 bases not matched to a gene; V was cut back by 2 bases and J by 7 bases. Germline values: CDR1 LGHNA, CDR2 YNFKEQ.

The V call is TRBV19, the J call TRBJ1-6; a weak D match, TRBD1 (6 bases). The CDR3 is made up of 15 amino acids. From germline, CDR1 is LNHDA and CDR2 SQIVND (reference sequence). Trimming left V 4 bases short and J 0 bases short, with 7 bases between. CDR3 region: CASSTQGSYNSPLHF. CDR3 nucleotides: TGTGCCAGTAGTACACAGGGCTCCTATAATTCACCCCTCCACTTT.

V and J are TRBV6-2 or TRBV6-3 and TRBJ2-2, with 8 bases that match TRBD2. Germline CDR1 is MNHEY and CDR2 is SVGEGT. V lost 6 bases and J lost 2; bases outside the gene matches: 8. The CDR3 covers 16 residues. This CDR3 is CASSPRGGGNTGELFF. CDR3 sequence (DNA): TGTGCCAGCAGCCCACGGGGGGGAGGAAACACCGGGGAGCTGTTTTTT.

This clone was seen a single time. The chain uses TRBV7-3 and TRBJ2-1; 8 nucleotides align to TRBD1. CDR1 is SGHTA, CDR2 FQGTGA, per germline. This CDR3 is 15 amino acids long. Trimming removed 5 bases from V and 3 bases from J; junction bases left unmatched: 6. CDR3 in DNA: TGTGCCAGCAGCAAAGGACAGGGAAACTACAATGAGCAGTTCTTC. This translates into CASSKGQGNYNEQFF. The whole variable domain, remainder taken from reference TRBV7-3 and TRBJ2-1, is GAGVSQTPSNKVTEKGKYVELRCDPISGHTALYWYRQSLGQGPEFLIYFQGTGAADDSGLPNDRFFAVRPEGSVSTLKIQRTERGDSAVYLCASSKGQGNYNEQFFGPGTRLTVL.

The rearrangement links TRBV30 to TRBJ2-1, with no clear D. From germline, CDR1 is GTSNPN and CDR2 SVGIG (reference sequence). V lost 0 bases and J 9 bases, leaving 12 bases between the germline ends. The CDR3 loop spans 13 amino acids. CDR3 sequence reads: CAWSVTPSTEQFF. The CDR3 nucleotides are TGTGCCTGGAGTGTAACCCCCTCTACTGAGCAGTTCTTC.

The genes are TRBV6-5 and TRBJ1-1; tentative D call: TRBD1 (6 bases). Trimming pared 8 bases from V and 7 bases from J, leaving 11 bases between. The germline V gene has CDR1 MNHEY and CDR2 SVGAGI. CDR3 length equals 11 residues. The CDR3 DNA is TGTGCCAGCCTAATAGGGGGTGAAGCTTTCTTT. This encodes CASLIGGEAFF.

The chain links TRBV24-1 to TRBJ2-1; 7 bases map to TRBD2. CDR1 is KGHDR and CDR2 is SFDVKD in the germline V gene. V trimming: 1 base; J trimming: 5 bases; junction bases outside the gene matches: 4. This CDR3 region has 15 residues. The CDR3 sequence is CATSDLGRENNEQFF. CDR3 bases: TGTGCCACCAGTGATTTAGGGAGGGAGAACAATGAGCAGTTCTTC.

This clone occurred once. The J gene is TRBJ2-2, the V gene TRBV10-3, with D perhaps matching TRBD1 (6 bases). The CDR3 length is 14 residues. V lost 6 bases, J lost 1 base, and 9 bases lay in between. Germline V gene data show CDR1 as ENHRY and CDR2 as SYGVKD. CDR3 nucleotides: TGTGCCATCAGCGGACAGCTGAACACCGGGGAGCTGTTTTTT. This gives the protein CAISGQLNTGELFF.

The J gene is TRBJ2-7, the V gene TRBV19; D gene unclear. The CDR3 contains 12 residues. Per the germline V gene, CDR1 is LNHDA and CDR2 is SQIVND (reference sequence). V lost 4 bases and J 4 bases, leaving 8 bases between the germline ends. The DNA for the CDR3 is TGTGCCAGTAGTAAAACTCGGTACGAGCAGTACTTC. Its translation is CASSKTRYEQYF.